This T cell receptor (beta chain) was captured by sequencing in a study of Graves' ophthalmopathy and Graves' hyperthyroidism. Study as a whole: A follow-up of 18 months without ophthalmopathy meant that hyperthyroidism was stable. Study observations and caveats: Most expanded clonotypes in thyroid above 0.001 frequency also showed up in blood.

Recruitment covered hyperthyroidism patients aged 18 to 65 whose new diagnosis was of under 2 months' duration. As the template, RNA transcripts were used to amplify TCR beta CDR3 regions. Investigators did first-round RT-PCR with HTBI primers, then second-round multiplex PCR. In TCRdb, the multiplex PCR reads were re-called with MiXCR into one record per CDR3 protein. The profile shows some 1.1 million distinct CDR3 sequences, 35% to 40% of them singletons. CDR3 length: 15 amino acids. The germline gives CDR1 SGHTA, CDR2 FQGNSA. With regard to this clonotype: Its antigen remains unknown. Sequence at one end of the junction differs from germline and may be a read error.

The chain has TRBV7-2 and TRBJ1-6, with TRBD1 matching 9 bases. Sequencing was performed on peripheral blood or thyroid tissue (not recorded which). The TCR sequence derives from an adult man with Graves' hyperthyroidism. The CDR3 reads CASSPQGAVNSPLHF. DNA for the CDR3: TGCGCCAGCAGCCCACAGGGGGCTGTTAATTCACCCCTCCACTTT. The full variable domain, with the rest looked up from reference TRBV7-2 and TRBJ1-6, is GAGVSQSPSNKVTEKGKDVELRCDPISGHTALYWYRQSLGQGLEFLIYFQGNSAPDKSGLPSDRFSAERTGGSVSTLTIQRTQQEDSAVYLCASSPQGAVNSPLHFGNGTRLTVT.